Shown below are 18 T cell receptor beta chains from a single sample sequenced in a study of identical twins. A single record per CDR3 protein comes from TCRdb applying MiXCR to the 5' RACE reads. The sample contains nearly 900,000 distinct CDR3 sequences, roughly an eighth of which appear only once. A further study also used this sample, focusing on yellow fever vaccine responses in identical twins.

Sequenced sample: PBMCs. The receptors shown here come from a woman between 18 and 30 years old in good health.

This clonotype has just a few counts. The chain combines TRBV3-1 with TRBJ2-7, with TRBD1 matching 10 bases. Unmatched junction bases numbered 7, after V lost 1 base and J lost 4 bases. CDR1 is LGHDT, CDR2 YNNKEL, per germline (reference sequence). The CDR3 is 16 amino acids. The CDR3 region is CASSQVRQGALYEQYF. The CDR3 bases are TGTGCCAGCAGCCAAGTGAGACAGGGGGCCTTGTACGAGCAGTACTTC.

In its sample, this clonotype was seen many times. The CDR3 nucleotides are TGTGCCAGCAGTCTAAACCTAATAAGGACAAGGGGGCAGTTCTTC. Translated, it gives CASSLNLIRTRGQFF. The rearrangement joins TRBV12-3 or TRBV12-4 to TRBJ2-1, with D perhaps matching TRBD1 (5 bases). The CDR3 has 15 amino acids. V was clipped by 5 bases and J by 12 bases, with 23 bases between them.

This chain joins TRBV12-3 or TRBV12-4 and TRBJ2-7; 11 bases fit TRBD2. J was trimmed by 7 bases and V by 6 bases; bases with no gene match: 5. CDR3 length equals 13 residues. CDR3 sequence: CASSRGLAVEQYV. As DNA, the CDR3 is TGTGCCAGCAGCCGGGGACTAGCGGTAGAGCAGTACGTC.

The table lists this clonotype with many counts. The chain carries TRBV6-5 and TRBJ1-2; D not certain. The CDR3 consists of 13 residues. V lost 4 bases, J lost 7 bases, and 13 bases lay in between. Germline CDR1 is MNHEY and CDR2 is SVGAGI. CDR3 DNA sequence: TGTGCCAGCAGTTCGGAGCCCCTAGGTGGCTACACCTTC. This translates into CASSSEPLGGYTF.

The chain joins TRBV11-2 to TRBJ2-7; TRBD2 agrees at 10 bases. In germline, CDR1 is SGHAT, CDR2 FQNNGV. Trimming removed 1 base from V and 5 bases from J; junction bases left unmatched: 11. This CDR3 contains 17 residues. The CDR3: CASSLGWLAGVIHEQYF. The CDR3, as DNA: TGTGCCAGCAGCTTAGGGTGGCTAGCGGGAGTTATACACGAGCAGTACTTC. Combining the CDR3 with reference TRBV11-2 and TRBJ2-7 gives the whole variable domain EAGVAQSPRYKIIEKRQSVAFWCNPISGHATLYWYQQILGQGPKLLIQFQNNGVVDDSQLPKDRFSAERLKGVDSTLKIQPAKLEDSAVYLCASSLGWLAGVIHEQYFGPGTRLTVT.

V and J are TRBV12-3 or TRBV12-4 and TRBJ1-5; perhaps TRBD1 as D (6 bases). The CDR3 extends over 14 amino acids. The ends were cut back, 6 bases at V and 2 bases at J, with 11 bases in the middle. CDR3 nucleotides: TGTGCCAGCAGCCAGGGGAAAGGCAATCAGCCCCAGCATTTT. This sequence encodes CASSQGKGNQPQHF.

The table lists this clonotype with a few counts. The chain joins TRBV7-2 to TRBJ2-5, with 8 bases aligning to TRBD2. V shed 6 bases, J shed 4 bases, and the junction held 7 bases outside the gene matches. This CDR3 spans 14 amino acids. The germline V gene encodes CDR1 SGHTA and CDR2 FQGNSA. The CDR3 protein is CASSPGTSLETQYF. CDR3 nucleotides: TGTGCCAGCAGTCCCGGGACTAGTCTAGAGACCCAGTACTTC.

The rearrangement links TRBV5-5 to TRBJ2-5; TRBD2 matches 13 bases. CDR3 length equals 17 residues. V lost 4 bases to trimming and J lost 3 bases; unmatched junction nucleotides: 9. Germline V gives CDR1 SGHKS, CDR2 YYEKEE (reference sequence). The CDR3 region is CASSPNPGTSGKETQYF. The CDR3 region has the DNA TGTGCCAGCAGCCCGAATCCCGGGACTAGCGGGAAAGAGACCCAGTACTTC.

This clonotype was counted many times. The CDR3 here is CATSDSTTDTQYF. Here the CDR3 DNA reads TGTGCCACCAGTGACTCGACTACAGATACGCAGTATTTT. The chain is built from TRBV24-1 and TRBJ2-3; D is ambiguous. CDR3 length: 13 amino acids. V lost 4 bases, J lost 3 bases, and 7 bases lay in between. Per germline, CDR1 KGHDR and CDR2 SFDVKD.

This clonotype appeared a few times. The chain links TRBV27 to TRBJ2-3; the D gene is possibly TRBD1 (5 bases). V shed 6 bases and J shed 1 base, with 14 bases lying between them. Germline V gives CDR1 MNHEY, CDR2 SMNVEV (reference sequence). The CDR3 spans 15 residues. CDR3 bases: TGTGCCAGCAGCCCAGGGTTAGAGGGCACAGATACGCAGTATTTT. Residues: CASSPGLEGTDTQYF.

This clonotype came up many times. This chain joins TRBV29-1 and TRBJ2-7, with 8 bases lining up with TRBD2. Germline V gene lookup returns CDR1 SQVTM and CDR2 ANQGSEA. Trimming cost V 1 base and J 6 bases; bases outside gene matches: 8. The CDR3 consists of 14 residues. In DNA, the CDR3 is TGCAGCGTTGAAGTTGCAGCGGGAGCGTCCGAGCAGTACTTC. Protein sequence: CSVEVAAGASEQYF.

The chain carries TRBV2 and TRBJ2-5; 7 bases align to TRBD2. CDR3 length: 15 residues. Per germline, CDR1 SNHLY and CDR2 FYNNEI. Trimming took 6 bases from V and 0 from J; bases not matched to a gene: 7. The CDR3 sequence: CASRTTGTNQETQYF. In DNA form, the CDR3 reads TGTGCCAGCAGGACCACCGGGACTAACCAAGAGACCCAGTACTTC.

A note on this clonotype: At one boundary the junction diverges from the germline segment, which might be a read error. This sequence joins TRBV5-1 and TRBJ2-5; either TRBD1 or TRBD2 may fit D (5 bases each). The germline gives CDR1 SGHRS, CDR2 YFSETQ. The CDR3 length is 11 residues. CDR3 sequence reads: CASGLRGTQYF. Written as DNA, the CDR3 is TGCGCCAGCGGCTTGAGGGGGACCCAGTACTTC.

This clonotype was recorded at least ten times. The V gene is TRBV6-5, the J gene TRBJ1-5; D uncertain. CDR1 and CDR2 (germline): MNHEY, SVGAGI. V was clipped by 0 bases and J by 6 bases, with 9 bases between them. The CDR3 has 14 residues. The CDR3 region has the DNA TGTGCCAGCAGTTACTCGATCTTAGGTCAGCCCCAGCATTTT. Translation gives CASSYSILGQPQHF.

A few counts support this clonotype. The rearrangement joins TRBV6-5 to TRBJ2-7; 7 nucleotides line up with TRBD2. J lost 1 base, V lost 0 bases, and 6 bases had no gene match. Germline CDR1 MNHEY, CDR2 SVGAGI. The CDR3 spans 16 residues. The CDR3 region is CASSYSRRERSYEQYF. As DNA, the CDR3 is TGTGCCAGCAGTTACTCCCGGCGGGAGAGGTCCTACGAGCAGTACTTC.

This chain connects TRBV5-1 to TRBJ2-2, with a possible D match to TRBD1 (6 bases). CDR3 length equals 15 residues. Between the trimmed V and J ends, which lost 2 bases and 4 bases, there was a span of 12 bases. From germline, CDR1 is SGHRS and CDR2 YFSETQ. Here the CDR3 DNA reads TGCGCCAGCAGCTTCCGGGACACCAGCACCGGGGAGCTGTTTTTT. Its translation is CASSFRDTSTGELFF.

This clonotype was seen more than once but under ten times. The chain joins TRBV5-1 to TRBJ2-5; D remains unclear. Trimming removed 1 base from V and 1 base from J, with 5 bases in between. The CDR3 sequence is 13 residues long. Per the germline V gene, CDR1 is SGHRS and CDR2 is YFSETQ. Here the CDR3 DNA reads TGCGCCAGCAGCTTGTTATTCCAAGAGACCCAGTACTTC. This encodes CASSLLFQETQYF.

J is TRBJ2-5 and V is TRBV27; D is unresolved. Trimming stripped 4 bases from V and 4 bases from J, with 13 bases between. The length of the CDR3 is 14 residues. Germline values: CDR1 MNHEY, CDR2 SMNVEV (reference sequence). CDR3 bases: TGTGCCAGCAGTTCTCCGACCCGGAGAGAGACCCAGTACTTC. It yields the protein CASSSPTRRETQYF.